The 30 T cell receptor beta chains below all came from one sample that was sequenced in a study of metastatic and nonmetastatic thyroid tumors. Thyroid surgery had not been preceded by any treatment in any patient. TCRdb re-called the PCR reads via MiXCR. Seen here are 70,000 or so clones, about 14% observed once, and the top ten hold under 8%. Material: blood. The receptors were gathered from a male donor with papillary thyroid cancer or a benign thyroid nodule (not recorded which). Some clones in this sample may be carry-over from other donors' samples.

This clone was counted many times. This chain connects TRBV7-9 to TRBJ2-1; 7 bases map to TRBD1. V lost 5 bases to trimming and J lost 4 bases; unmatched junction nucleotides: 8. The CDR3 has 15 amino acids. Germline V gives CDR1 SEHNR, CDR2 FQNEAQ (reference sequence). CDR3 region: CASSAPGTEYNEQFF. DNA of the CDR3: TGTGCCAGCAGCGCCCCCGGGACAGAATACAATGAGCAGTTCTTC.

Ten or more counts support this clone. The same CDR3 is also encoded by other DNA sequences in this sample. This rearrangement joins TRBV12-3 or TRBV12-4 to TRBJ1-1; 7 bases map to TRBD1. The CDR3 sequence is 17 residues long. V shed 2 bases, J shed 2 bases, and the junction held 11 bases outside the gene matches. CDR3 amino acids: CASSLPEGTAANTEAFF. DNA for the CDR3: TGTGCCAGCAGTTTACCCGAGGGGACAGCCGCCAACACTGAAGCTTTCTTT.

This clone occurred many times. The chain employs TRBV20-1 and TRBJ2-5; D perhaps matches TRBD1 (5 bases). Germline values: CDR1 DFQATT, CDR2 SNEGSKA (reference sequence). The CDR3 sequence is 14 residues long. V was cut by 1 base and J by 5 bases, with 14 bases left in between. Here the CDR3 DNA reads TGCAGTGCTAGAGGTGGACACTCCGGGGAGACCCAGTACTTC. Protein sequence: CSARGGHSGETQYF.

This clone occurred many times. The chain employs TRBV5-6 and TRBJ1-2, with D hard to call. Between the trimmed V and J ends, which lost 0 bases and 12 bases, there was a span of 15 bases. The V gene's germline CDR1 is SGHDT and CDR2 YYEEEE. The CDR3 runs to 13 residues. The CDR3 protein is CASSLGSGYIDTF. Here the CDR3 DNA reads TGTGCCAGCAGCTTGGGCTCAGGCTACATCGACACCTTC. Drawing the rest from reference TRBV5-6 and TRBJ1-2, the complete variable domain is DAGVTQSPTHLIKTRGQQVTLRCSPKSGHDTVSWYQQALGQGPQFIFQYYEEEERQRGNFPDRFSGHQFPNYSSELNVNALLLGDSALYLCASSLGSGYIDTFGSGTRLTVV.

This clone was recorded many times. The chain is built from TRBV6-5 and TRBJ2-7; 9 positions match TRBD1. CDR1 is MNHEY, CDR2 SVGAGI, per germline. Trimming took 6 bases from V and 0 from J; bases not matched to a gene: 15. The length of the CDR3 is 18 residues. The CDR3 protein is CASSNRDRVLFYSYEQYV. The CDR3 nucleotides are TGTGCCAGCAGCAACCGGGACAGGGTCTTATTTTACTCCTACGAGCAGTACGTC.

Ten or more counts support this clone. The rearrangement links TRBV10-1 to TRBJ1-1; D might be TRBD1 (5 bases). With 0 bases removed from V and 4 bases from J, the gap between germline ends came to 6 bases. Germline CDR1 WNHNN, CDR2 SYGVQD (reference sequence). The CDR3 totals 13 residues. CDR3 residues: CASSESGATEAFF. The CDR3 DNA is TGCGCCAGCAGTGAGTCAGGGGCCACTGAAGCTTTCTTT.

This clone was detected ten times or more. The chain employs TRBV5-4 and TRBJ2-3; TRBD1 matches at 7 bases. Germline V CDR1 and CDR2: SGHNT, YYREEE (reference sequence). The trim removed 5 bases at V and 2 bases at J, leaving 5 bases unmatched. The CDR3 has 14 residues. The CDR3, as DNA: TGTGCCAGCAGGGAGACAGGGTCCACAGATACGCAGTATTTT. The encoded protein is CASRETGSTDTQYF.

A note on this clone: This clone may be a read error of a much larger clone one base away. Other DNA sequences within the sample encode an identical CDR3. The chain combines TRBV15 with TRBJ2-4; 8 nucleotides line up with TRBD2. J gave up 4 bases and V 8 bases, and 4 bases lay outside the gene matches. Germline assignment: CDR1 LNHNV and CDR2 YYDKDF (reference sequence). CDR3 length: 13 amino acids. CDR3 amino acids: CATRGGAKNIQYF. CDR3 sequence (DNA): TGTGCCACCCGGGGGGGGGCAAAAAACATTCAGTACTTC.

This clone came up many times. This chain uses TRBV5-1 with TRBJ2-3, with 11 bases that match TRBD2. Germline V lookup: CDR1 SGHRS, CDR2 YFSETQ. V lost 0 bases to trimming and J lost 2 bases; unmatched junction nucleotides: 5. The CDR3 contains 17 residues. The CDR3 bases are TGCGCCAGCAGCTTGGCCCTAGCGGGAGGACCCACAGATACGCAGTATTTT. Protein: CASSLALAGGPTDTQYF.

This clone has at least ten counts. In DNA form, the CDR3 reads TGCGCCAGCAGCCAAGATCAGGGCTACGAGCAGTACTTC. Residues: CASSQDQGYEQYF. V is TRBV4-3 and J is TRBJ2-7; weak D call: TRBD1 (5 bases). This CDR3 is built from 13 residues. V lost 0 bases and J lost 3, with 6 bases in between. The germline V gene has CDR1 LGHNA and CDR2 YSLEER.

This clone was counted many times. This chain connects TRBV9 to TRBJ2-7; TRBD1 matches at 9 bases. After removal of 4 bases from V and 3 bases from J, the junction contained 2 bases not matched to a gene. Germline V lookup: CDR1 SGDLS, CDR2 YYNGEE. The length of the CDR3 is 13 residues. In nucleotides, the CDR3 is TGTGCCAGCAGCCCGGGACAGGGCTACGAGCAGTACTTC. Residues: CASSPGQGYEQYF.

Only a few counts were recorded for this clone. The rearrangement joins TRBV6-1 to TRBJ2-1; 8 nucleotides match TRBD1. V was clipped by 3 bases and J by 3 bases; unmatched bases: 7. This CDR3 is 16 amino acids long. Germline V gene data show CDR1 as MNHNS and CDR2 as SASEGT. The CDR3 here is CASSDNTGTGYNEQFF. The CDR3 nucleotides are TGTGCCAGCAGTGACAATACCGGGACAGGCTACAATGAGCAGTTCTTC.

This clone was seen at least ten times. The chain combines TRBV7-9 with TRBJ2-7; 8 bases are shared with TRBD2. The CDR3 contains 13 residues. The V gene's germline CDR1 is SEHNR and CDR2 FQNEAQ (reference sequence). Unmatched junction bases numbered 6, after V lost 8 bases and J lost 3 bases. DNA for the CDR3: TGTGCCAGCGGCACGGGGGGGAACTACGAGCAGTACGTC. It is translated as CASGTGGNYEQYV.

This clone was picked up many times. CDR3 bases: TGTGCCAGCAGCTTAGTAGGCGGGAAAGAGACCCAGTACTTC. Translation gives CASSLVGGKETQYF. This chain joins TRBV7-8 and TRBJ2-5; tentative D call: TRBD2 (6 bases). Trimming stripped 1 base from V and 3 bases from J, with 9 bases between. The CDR3 runs to 14 residues. The V gene's germline CDR1 is SGHVS and CDR2 FQNEAQ.

V gene TRBV6-1 combines with J gene TRBJ2-1; 10 bases fit TRBD2. The CDR3 runs 16 residues. V trimming: 7 bases; J trimming: 6 bases; junction bases outside the gene matches: 12. Germline V lookup: CDR1 MNHNS, CDR2 SASEGT. CDR3 coding DNA: TGTGCCAGCATCTCGTATACACTAGCGGGGCCCAATGAGCAGTTCTTC. Translating it yields CASISYTLAGPNEQFF.

This clone has ten or more counts. V usage is TRBV5-1 and J usage is TRBJ2-1; the D is unclear. Germline V lookup: CDR1 SGHRS, CDR2 YFSETQ. The CDR3 runs 16 residues. V was shortened by 0 bases and J by 0 bases, with 10 bases between the two germline ends. In nucleotides, the CDR3 is TGCGCCAGCAGCTTGGAAATGAGTACCTCCTACAATGAGCAGTTCTTC. Its protein is CASSLEMSTSYNEQFF. The variable domain in full, with the rest retrieved from reference TRBV5-1 and TRBJ2-1, is KAGVTQTPRYLIKTRGQQVTLSCSPISGHRSVSWYQQTPGQGLQFLFEYFSETQRNKGNFPGRFSGRQFSNSRSEMNVSTLELGDSALYLCASSLEMSTSYNEQFFGPGTRLTVL.

This clone was observed a handful of times. This may arise from a read error, as a much more abundant clone is one base away. This specimen includes other DNA sequences encoding the same CDR3. The V and J genes are TRBV7-3 and TRBJ2-1, with 9 bases lining up with TRBD2. The CDR3 runs 17 residues. Trimming took 4 bases from V and 2 from J; bases not matched to a gene: 9. Germline CDR1 and CDR2: SGHTA and FQGTGA. In DNA form, the CDR3 reads TGTGCCAGCAGCTCCACGGGACTAGCTGGTCCCTACAATGAGCAGTTCTTC. It encodes CASSSTGLAGPYNEQFF.

This clone was detected many times. The chain links TRBV20-1 to TRBJ1-1; 8 bases are a match to TRBD1. Germline CDR1 and CDR2: DFQATT and SNEGSKA (reference sequence). V lost 2 bases and J lost 1; bases outside the gene matches: 9. The CDR3 has 16 residues. CDR3 DNA sequence: TGCAGTGCTAGAACTGGGACAGGAGTATCGAACACTGAAGCTTTCTTT. It is translated as CSARTGTGVSNTEAFF.

This clone was observed many times. The CDR3 protein is CASSTGTDNEQFF. DNA for the CDR3: TGTGCCAGCAGCACCGGGACCGACAATGAGCAGTTCTTC. The gene calls are TRBV12-3 or TRBV12-4 and TRBJ2-1; either TRBD1 or TRBD2 may fit D (5 bases each). The CDR3 is 13 residues long. Deletions cut 6 bases from V and 5 bases from J, with 11 bases between.

This clone has at least ten counts. The V call is TRBV6-1, the J call TRBJ2-1; D may be TRBD2 (7 bases). Germline lookup yields CDR1 MNHNS and CDR2 SASEGT. This CDR3 region has 15 residues. V lost 5 bases and J 5 bases, leaving 16 bases between the germline ends. DNA for the CDR3: TGTGCCAGCAGTCCGCCGGGGGGCCGTAACAATGAGCAGTTCTTC. This gives the protein CASSPPGGRNNEQFF.

This clone was picked up many times. The same CDR3 can be traced to other DNA sequences in this sample. J is TRBJ1-1 and V is TRBV14; D remains ambiguous. Trimming shortened V by 4 bases and J by 14 bases, and 20 bases separated the two germline ends. The CDR3 is 13 amino acids. Germline V gene lookup returns CDR1 SGHDN and CDR2 FVKESK. CDR3 residues: CASSPRTGGPHFF. The CDR3 nucleotides read TGTGCCAGCAGCCCCCGGACTGGAGGCCCTCACTTCTTT.

This clone appeared once. The genes are TRBV11-1 and TRBJ1-1, with 7 nucleotides matching TRBD1. The CDR3 is 16 residues long. Germline V gene data show CDR1 as SGHAT and CDR2 as FQDESV (reference sequence). Unmatched junction bases numbered 9, after V lost 5 bases and J lost 0 bases. The CDR3: CASSPVQGSVNTEAFF. DNA of the CDR3: TGTGCCAGCAGCCCTGTACAGGGGTCAGTGAACACTGAAGCTTTCTTT.

This clone was counted a few times. One junction end disagrees with the germline gene, perhaps due to a read error. CDR3 nucleotide sequence: TGTGCCAGCAGAAAAGGGGGCTTC. Translated, it gives CASRKGGF. The rearrangement links TRBV6-2 or TRBV6-3 to TRBJ1-2; maybe TRBD1 (6 bases). The CDR3 is 8 amino acids. Germline assignment: CDR1 MNHEY and CDR2 SVGEGT.

V usage is TRBV20-1 and J usage is TRBJ2-5; 8 bases line up with TRBD1. The germline gives CDR1 DFQATT, CDR2 SNEGSKA (reference sequence). Unmatched junction bases numbered 11, after V lost 1 base and J lost 7 bases. This CDR3 is 15 amino acids long. CDR3 residues: CSARVPDRVVGTQYF. The CDR3 DNA reads as TGCAGTGCTAGAGTTCCGGACAGGGTAGTTGGGACCCAGTACTTC.

This clone was detected ten times or more. At one end the junction does not follow the germline gene, possibly because of a read error. The rearrangement joins TRBV10-1 to TRBJ2-2, with 7 positions matching TRBD1. This CDR3 spans 15 amino acids. Per the germline V gene, CDR1 is WNHNN and CDR2 is SYGVQD (reference sequence). The CDR3: CVSSPGTANTGELFF. CDR3 bases: TGCGTCAGCAGTCCCGGGACAGCGAACACCGGGGAGCTGTTTTTT.

This clone was counted at least ten times. The chain carries TRBV5-1 and TRBJ2-1; D call uncertain. Looked up from germline, CDR1 is SGHRS and CDR2 is YFSETQ. The V gene lost 0 bases and the J gene lost 9 bases, with 16 bases spanning the gap. The CDR3 contains 15 residues. The CDR3: CASSLDLSSWGEQFF. The CDR3 coding sequence is TGCGCCAGCAGCTTGGACCTGTCAAGTTGGGGTGAGCAGTTCTTC.

This clone was recorded at least ten times. The V and J genes are TRBV5-8 and TRBJ1-1, with D unresolved. Per germline, CDR1 SGHTS and CDR2 YDEGEE. The CDR3 is made up of 13 amino acids. The germline V and J ends were trimmed by 0 bases and 0 bases, with 3 bases remaining between them. As DNA, the CDR3 is TGTGCCAGCAGCTTGGATCTGAACACTGAAGCTTTCTTT. This encodes CASSLDLNTEAFF.

This clone was detected ten times or more. The rearrangement links TRBV27 to TRBJ1-2, with D tentatively TRBD1 (5 bases). V was clipped by 2 bases and J by 12 bases, with 19 bases between them. This CDR3 is 14 amino acids long. Germline CDR1 and CDR2: MNHEY and SMNVEV (reference sequence). The DNA for the CDR3 is TGTGCCAGCAGTTTAGCCGGGGACCCCAAAAAGAACACCTTC. Amino acids: CASSLAGDPKKNTF.

Notes on this clone: One junction end does not reproduce the germline sequence, and a read error may be involved. The chain uses TRBV12-3 or TRBV12-4 and TRBJ2-3, with TRBD2 identical over 7 bases. CDR3 size: 17 residues. CDR3 DNA sequence: TGTGACAGCAGTTTGGAGGGAGCGGGGACGTTCACAGATACGCAGTATTTT. It is translated as CDSSLEGAGTFTDTQYF.

In its sample, this clone was seen many times. The V and J genes are TRBV9 and TRBJ2-6, with D maybe TRBD1 (5 bases). There are 15 residues in the CDR3. Germline CDR1 is SGDLS and CDR2 is YYNGEE. V was cut by 0 bases and J by 4 bases, with 8 bases left in between. CDR3 nucleotide sequence: TGTGCCAGCAGCGTAGAAGGGGTCGGGGCCAACGTCCTGACTTTC. It specifies CASSVEGVGANVLTF.